The present TCR beta chain was sequenced within a study of T cells in Graves' hyperthyroidism and ophthalmopathy. This CDR3 comprises 18 residues. From germline, CDR1 is MNHNS and CDR2 SASEGT. Trimming cost V 5 bases and J 2 bases, with 23 bases left between them. Uncontrolled infections, other autoimmune diseases, pregnancy or lactation led to exclusion of patients. Every diagnosis used clinical symptoms, serum thyroxine and TRAb, thyroid ultrasound and orbital computed tomography. It was 8 to 10 ml of fresh peripheral blood that supplied the PBMCs. Researchers amplified the TCR beta CDR3 regions from RNA transcripts. TCR CDR3 underwent first-round RT-PCR with the HTBI primer set. TCRdb used MiXCR to reprocess the multiplex PCR reads, holding one entry per CDR3 protein. This table has around 270,000 distinct CDR3 sequences, roughly 19% appearing once.

This sequence originates from a man in his forties or fifties with Graves' ophthalmopathy. This chain connects TRBV6-1 to TRBJ2-3; D unclear. Material for sequencing was blood. The CDR3 loop is CASSYGPGRNHFTDTQYF. DNA of the CDR3: TGTGCCAGCAGTTACGGCCCCGGACGCAACCATTTCACAGATACGCAGTATTTT.